A single sample gave rise to the 21 T cell receptor beta chains below, sequenced in a study of T-cell reconstitution after alpha-beta-depleted transplantation in children. Preparation of the TCRbeta library was carried out with unique molecular identifiers. TCRdb itself ran the PCR reads through MiXCR, one entry per CDR3 protein. The sample has about 610,000 distinct CDR3 sequences, about 11% seen once. This material consisted of PBMCs from the stem cell graft donor, taken from the stem cell graft. Receptors originate from a human donor who donated a stem cell graft to a child with acute myeloid leukemia.

The sample holds many counts of this clonotype. This chain connects TRBV5-6 to TRBJ2-1, with 7 bases fitting TRBD1. The CDR3 has 14 amino acids. Germline V lookup: CDR1 SGHDT, CDR2 YYEEEE. With V trimmed by 3 bases and J by 5 bases, 5 bases remained unmatched. The chain's CDR3 is CASSWGQINNEQFF. CDR3 in DNA: TGTGCCAGCAGCTGGGGACAGATCAACAATGAGCAGTTCTTC.

V and J are TRBV30 and TRBJ2-5; 8 positions agree with TRBD1. The CDR3 length is 13 residues. V lost 2 bases and J lost 5; bases outside the gene matches: 4. Germline V lookup: CDR1 GTSNPN, CDR2 SVGIG (reference sequence). The CDR3 reads CAWSQGAMETQYF. As DNA, the CDR3 is TGTGCCTGGAGTCAGGGGGCTATGGAGACCCAGTACTTC.

This clonotype has only a few counts. The rearrangement links TRBV10-3 to TRBJ2-1; possibly TRBD2 for D (5 bases). CDR1 is ENHRY, CDR2 SYGVKD, per germline. The CDR3 length is 13 residues. V was cut by 4 bases and J by 9 bases, with 13 bases left in between. This chain's CDR3 is CAISGGAYGEQFF. CDR3 bases: TGTGCCATCAGTGGGGGAGCTTACGGTGAGCAGTTCTTC.

The chain joins TRBV20-1 to TRBJ2-7, with D possibly being TRBD2 (7 bases). The germline CDR1 and CDR2 sequences are DFQATT and SNEGSKA (reference sequence). Trimming cost V 7 bases and J 1 base, with 14 bases left between them. The CDR3 covers 13 residues. CDR3 sequence: CSVTRGGSYEQYF. The CDR3 nucleotides are TGCAGTGTAACGAGGGGGGGTTCCTACGAGCAGTACTTC.

This chain uses TRBV12-3 or TRBV12-4 with TRBJ1-4; TRBD1 agrees at 7 bases. The CDR3 totals 14 residues. V gave up 3 bases and J gave up 7 bases; unmatched junction bases: 5. Written as DNA, the CDR3 is TGTGCCAGCAGTTTGGGGACAGCGGCTGAAAAACTGTTTTTT. Translation gives CASSLGTAAEKLFF.

This clonotype occurred many times. The chain uses TRBV5-5 and TRBJ2-7; 7 nucleotides agree with TRBD2. J lost 5 bases, V lost 0 bases, and 5 bases had no gene match. This CDR3 is built from 14 residues. The germline gives CDR1 SGHKS, CDR2 YYEKEE (reference sequence). The CDR3 region has the DNA TGTGCCAGCAGCTTGGTAGCGGGCATAGACGAGCAGTACTTC. Amino acid sequence: CASSLVAGIDEQYF.

This clonotype has a handful of counts. The chain is built from TRBV9 and TRBJ2-7; D might be TRBD2 (5 bases). Germline V CDR1 and CDR2: SGDLS, YYNGEE. The CDR3 runs to 14 residues. V was shortened by 0 bases and J by 6 bases, with 13 bases between the two germline ends. CDR3 sequence: CASSVGGPAAEQYF. CDR3 coding DNA: TGTGCCAGCAGCGTAGGAGGGCCGGCAGCCGAGCAGTACTTC.

This chain joins TRBV5-1 and TRBJ2-5; D might be TRBD2 (5 bases). The CDR3 has 14 residues. V shed 4 bases and J shed 0 bases, with 10 bases lying between them. The germline V gene encodes CDR1 SGHRS and CDR2 YFSETQ. The CDR3 loop is CASSEGSHQETQYF. The DNA for the CDR3 is TGCGCCAGCAGCGAGGGCAGCCACCAAGAGACCCAGTACTTC.

Ten or more counts support this clonotype. This chain connects TRBV25-1 to TRBJ2-2; D remains ambiguous. Per the germline V gene, CDR1 is MGHDK and CDR2 is SYGVNS. V was clipped by 3 bases and J by 9 bases, with 5 bases between them. The CDR3 length is 11 residues. This CDR3 is CASSDFRELFF. The CDR3, as DNA: TGTGCCAGCAGTGACTTCCGGGAGCTGTTTTTT.

The chain uses TRBV28 and TRBJ2-7; 7 nucleotides match TRBD1. With 6 bases clipped from V and 9 bases from J, the junction kept 2 bases outside the gene matches. This CDR3 comprises 10 residues. Germline V CDR1 and CDR2: MDHEN, SYDVKM. CDR3 loop: CASSHRGQYF. The CDR3 nucleotides read TGTGCCAGCAGCCACAGGGGGCAGTACTTC.

This clonotype showed up many times. V is TRBV12-3 or TRBV12-4 and J is TRBJ2-3; TRBD2 aligns across 13 bases. With 6 bases clipped from V and 3 bases from J, the junction kept 3 bases outside the gene matches. The CDR3 spans 15 residues. The CDR3 DNA reads TGTGCCAGCAGCGGGGGACTAGCGGGGACAGATACGCAGTATTTT. Its translation: CASSGGLAGTDTQYF.

The V call is TRBV10-3, the J call TRBJ2-1; 11 bases align to TRBD2. V was clipped by 10 bases and J by 8 bases; unmatched bases: 13. The CDR3 has 15 amino acids. Germline-derived CDR1 and CDR2 are ENHRY and SYGVKD. The CDR3: CATSLASGRQDEQFF. The CDR3, as DNA: TGTGCCACCTCGCTGGCTAGCGGGAGGCAAGATGAGCAGTTCTTC.

This clonotype was detected only a few times. DNA of the CDR3: TGTGCCAGCACCAGAGACAGGGCTACGCAGTATTTT. This translates into CASTRDRATQYF. The V gene is TRBV12-3 or TRBV12-4, the J gene TRBJ2-3, with 7 bases that match TRBD1. The CDR3 extends over 12 amino acids. The junction had 6 bases not matched to a gene; V was cut back by 7 bases and J by 8 bases.

In its sample, this clonotype was seen a few times. V usage is TRBV15 and J usage is TRBJ2-4, with a weak D call TRBD1 (5 bases). CDR1 is LNHNV and CDR2 is YYDKDF in the germline V gene (reference sequence). This CDR3 is 17 amino acids long. V was clipped by 0 bases and J by 3 bases, with 15 bases between them. CDR3 sequence reads: CATSRELSGIGKNIQYF. For the CDR3, the DNA is TGTGCCACCAGCAGAGAATTATCAGGGATCGGCAAAAACATTCAGTACTTC. The full variable domain, its missing parts supplied by reference TRBV15 and TRBJ2-4, is DAMVIQNPRYQVTQFGKPVTLSCSQTLNHNVMYWYQQKSSQAPKLLFHYYDKDFNNEADTPDNFQSRRPNTSFCFLDIRSPGLGDTAMYLCATSRELSGIGKNIQYFGAGTRLSVL.

This clonotype has at least ten counts. The J gene is TRBJ2-3, the V gene TRBV27; D remains ambiguous. The CDR3 contains 15 residues. Between the trimmed V and J ends, which lost 4 bases and 5 bases, there was a span of 16 bases. The germline gives CDR1 MNHEY, CDR2 SMNVEV (reference sequence). This chain's CDR3 is CASSSPSGSVDTQYF. The CDR3 DNA reads TGTGCCAGCAGTTCCCCCTCGGGTTCCGTAGATACGCAGTATTTT.

This clonotype has only a few counts. This rearrangement joins TRBV25-1 to TRBJ2-2; no clear D. The germline V gene has CDR1 MGHDK and CDR2 SYGVNS. V was shortened by 0 bases and J by 7 bases, with 6 bases between the two germline ends. This CDR3 contains 13 residues. The CDR3: CASSEYVVGELFF. As DNA, the CDR3 is TGTGCCAGCAGTGAATACGTCGTCGGGGAGCTGTTTTTT.

The rearrangement uses TRBV7-9 and TRBJ2-1; D is possibly TRBD1 (6 bases). The germline V gene encodes CDR1 SEHNR and CDR2 FQNEAQ (reference sequence). Deletions cut 4 bases from V and 4 bases from J, with 14 bases between. The CDR3 runs 15 residues. CDR3 DNA sequence: TGTGCCAGCAGCTCTGGACAGTCGCCTTACAATGAGCAGTTCTTC. Its translation: CASSSGQSPYNEQFF.

The V gene is TRBV11-3, the J gene TRBJ1-1; D is ambiguous. The CDR3 loop spans 15 amino acids. The V end was cut by 3 bases, the J end by 2 bases, with 13 bases between. Germline loops: CDR1 SGHNT, CDR2 YENEEA. The CDR3 DNA sequence: TGTGCCAGCAGCTTCTTCCCTAGGGAAAACACTGAAGCTTTCTTT. This gives the protein CASSFFPRENTEAFF.

Only a few counts were recorded for this clonotype. The chain recombines TRBV4-2 with TRBJ2-3, with D maybe TRBD2 (6 bases). V was trimmed by 4 bases and J by 5 bases, leaving 13 bases between them. CDR1 and CDR2 from the germline V gene are LGHNA and YNFKEQ. The CDR3 has 14 amino acids. The DNA of the CDR3 is TGTGCCAGCAGCCCAGCGGGCCCTCTAGATACGCAGTATTTT. As protein: CASSPAGPLDTQYF.

This clonotype was detected a few times. The chain joins TRBV4-2 to TRBJ2-4, with unresolved D. The CDR3 extends over 15 amino acids. The V end was cut by 4 bases, the J end by 5 bases, with 15 bases between. CDR1 and CDR2 from the germline V gene are LGHNA and YNFKEQ. The CDR3 loop reads CASSRQIGGENIQYF. For the CDR3, the DNA is TGTGCCAGCAGCCGTCAAATCGGCGGAGAAAACATTCAGTACTTC.

This clonotype has more than one count but fewer than ten. The rearrangement links TRBV12-3 or TRBV12-4 to TRBJ2-7; no clear D. Trimming took 3 bases from V and 7 from J, leaving 7 bases between them. The CDR3 has 11 amino acids. CDR3 sequence (DNA): TGTGCCAGCAGTTTTGACCTTGAGCAGTACTTC. It encodes CASSFDLEQYF.